The text below deals with one T cell receptor (beta chain). This entry is derived from a study of blood T cell repertoires in COVID-19. Here immunoSEQ multiplex PCR was the method, and the copy in TCRdb shows in-frame clones only, minus some. The sample has more than 70,000 clones; over 75% are singletons. The origin of this receptor is a human donor in a cohort sampled during active COVID-19. The source material was peripheral blood.

The CDR3 DNA reads TGTGCCGGGTCCGGGACTTACACAGATACGCAGTATTTT. Translating gives CAGSGTYTDTQYF. This sequence joins TRBV6-6 and TRBJ2-3, with D maybe TRBD2 (6 bases). There are 13 residues in the CDR3. V was shortened by 11 bases and J by 2 bases, with 14 bases between the two germline ends. Germline lookup yields CDR1 MNHNY and CDR2 SVGAGI (reference sequence).